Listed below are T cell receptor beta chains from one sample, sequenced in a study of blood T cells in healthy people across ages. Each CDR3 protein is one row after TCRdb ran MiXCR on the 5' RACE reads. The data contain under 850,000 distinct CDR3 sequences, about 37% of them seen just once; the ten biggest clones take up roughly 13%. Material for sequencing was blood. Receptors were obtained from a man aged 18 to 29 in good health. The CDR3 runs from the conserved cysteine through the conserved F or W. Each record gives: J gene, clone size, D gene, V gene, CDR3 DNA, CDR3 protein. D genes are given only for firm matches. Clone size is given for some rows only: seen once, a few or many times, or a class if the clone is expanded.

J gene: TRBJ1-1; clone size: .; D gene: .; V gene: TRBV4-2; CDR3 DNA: TGTGCCAGCAGCCAAGATGGTGGGGGCAGCAACACTGAAGCTTTCTTT; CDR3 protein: CASSQDGGGSNTEAFF
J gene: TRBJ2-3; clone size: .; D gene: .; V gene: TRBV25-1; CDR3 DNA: TGTGCCAGCAGTGAATCGCGAGCGGAGGGCACAGATACGCAGTATTTT; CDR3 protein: CASSESRAEGTDTQYF
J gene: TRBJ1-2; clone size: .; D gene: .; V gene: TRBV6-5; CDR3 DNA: TGTGCCAGCAGTTACTCTCAAGCTGAAATCGCTAACTATGGCTACACCTTC; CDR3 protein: CASSYSQAEIANYGYTF
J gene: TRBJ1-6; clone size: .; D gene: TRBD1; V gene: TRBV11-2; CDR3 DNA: TGTGCCAGCAGCTCTCCCCGGATAGGGTGGGACAGGAATTCACCCCTCCACTTT; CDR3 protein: CASSSPRIGWDRNSPLHF
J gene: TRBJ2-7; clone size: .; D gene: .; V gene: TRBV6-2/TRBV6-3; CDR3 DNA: TGTGCCAGCAGTTACCGGCAGGGCGATCGCGAGCAGTACTTC; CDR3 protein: CASSYRQGDREQYF
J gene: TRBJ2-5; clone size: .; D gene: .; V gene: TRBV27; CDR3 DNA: TGTGCCAGCAGTTTCGCGGGGTTCCAAGAGACCCAGTACTTC; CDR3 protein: CASSFAGFQETQYF
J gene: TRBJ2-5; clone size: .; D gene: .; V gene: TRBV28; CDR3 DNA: TGTGCCAGCAGTTTCTTTGATGAGCAGTACTTC; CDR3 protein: CASSFFDEQYF
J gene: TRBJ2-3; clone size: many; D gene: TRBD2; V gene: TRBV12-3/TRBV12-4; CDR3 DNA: TGTGCCAGCACCATCCTAGCGGGGGGGCCAACAGATACGCAGTATTTT; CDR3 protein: CASTILAGGPTDTQYF
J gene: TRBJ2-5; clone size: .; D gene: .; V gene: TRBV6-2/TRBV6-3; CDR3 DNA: TGTGCCAGCAGCCCCCGCTTCAAGGGTGAGCAGTACTTC; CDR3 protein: CASSPRFKGEQYF
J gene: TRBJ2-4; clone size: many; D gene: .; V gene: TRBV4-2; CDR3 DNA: TGTGCCAGCAGCCAAGACGGTAGGGCAGGCATTCAGTACTTC; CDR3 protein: CASSQDGRAGIQYF
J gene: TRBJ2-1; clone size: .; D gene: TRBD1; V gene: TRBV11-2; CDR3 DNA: TGTGCCAGCAGCTTTCATGGCGTGGGACAGCTTCAGATCTGGGGTCAAGAGACCCAGTTCTTC; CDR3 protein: CASSFHGVGQLQIWGQETQFF
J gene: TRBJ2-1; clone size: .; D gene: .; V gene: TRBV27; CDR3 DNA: TGTGCCAGCAGTTTATTCCCCAGCAACGATGAGCAGTTCTTC; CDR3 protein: CASSLFPSNDEQFF
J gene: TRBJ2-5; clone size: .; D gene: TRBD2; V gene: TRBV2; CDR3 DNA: TGTGCCAGCAGTGAAAGTGCTAGCGGGGTTGAGACCCAGTACTTC; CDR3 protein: CASSESASGVETQYF
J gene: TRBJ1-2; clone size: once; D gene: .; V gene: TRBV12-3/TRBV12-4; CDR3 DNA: TGTGCCAGCAGTTTAGGCCTCACAGGGCGAACAAACTATGGCTGCACCTTC; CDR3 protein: CASSLGLTGRTNYGCTF
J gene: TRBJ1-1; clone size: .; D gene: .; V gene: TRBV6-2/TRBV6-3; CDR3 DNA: TGTGCCAGCAGTTACGGGGTAGGAGGGAACACTGAAGCTTTCTTT; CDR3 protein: CASSYGVGGNTEAFF
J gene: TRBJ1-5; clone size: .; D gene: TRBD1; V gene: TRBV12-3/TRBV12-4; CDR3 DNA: TGTGCCAGCAGTTTGGCAGGGGGGGAGAATCAGCCCCAGCATTTT; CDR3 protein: CASSLAGGENQPQHF
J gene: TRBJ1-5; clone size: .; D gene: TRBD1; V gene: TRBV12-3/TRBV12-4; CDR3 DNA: TGTGCCAGCAGTTTCGTAGACAGGGGGTATAGCAATCAGCCCCGGCATTTT; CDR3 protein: CASSFVDRGYSNQPRHF
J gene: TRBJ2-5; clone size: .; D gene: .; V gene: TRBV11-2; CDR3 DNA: TGTGCCAGCAGCTTAGTTAGAGCTGCAGGGAGCCAAGAGACCCAGTACTTC; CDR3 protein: CASSLVRAAGSQETQYF
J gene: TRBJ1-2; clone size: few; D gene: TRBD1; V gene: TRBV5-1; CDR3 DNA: TGCGCCAGCAGCGGCGGGACAGGGTGGGCATCTAACTATGGCTACACCTTC; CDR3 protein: CASSGGTGWASNYGYTF
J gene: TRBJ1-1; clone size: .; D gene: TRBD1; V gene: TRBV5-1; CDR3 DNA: TGCGCCAGCAGCTTGTCGACAGGGGGTTACACTGAAGCTTTCTTT; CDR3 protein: CASSLSTGGYTEAFF
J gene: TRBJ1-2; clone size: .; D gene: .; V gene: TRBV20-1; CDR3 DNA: TGCAGTGCTGGGATAACAAGGGCCCCCTATGGCTACACCTTC; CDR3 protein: CSAGITRAPYGYTF
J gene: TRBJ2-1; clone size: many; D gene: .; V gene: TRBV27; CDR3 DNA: TGTGCCAGCAGACTAGGGGGGAGCTCCTACAATGAGCAGTTCTTC; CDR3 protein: CASRLGGSSYNEQFF
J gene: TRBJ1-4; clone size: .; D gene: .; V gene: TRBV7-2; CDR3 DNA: TGTGCCAGCAGCTCAAGACAACCGGGAGTCGAAAAACTGTTTTTT; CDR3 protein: CASSSRQPGVEKLFF
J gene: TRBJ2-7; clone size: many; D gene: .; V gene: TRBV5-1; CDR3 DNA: TGCGCCAGCAGCTTGTATGGCGAAAGCTCCTACGAGCAGTACTTC; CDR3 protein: CASSLYGESSYEQYF
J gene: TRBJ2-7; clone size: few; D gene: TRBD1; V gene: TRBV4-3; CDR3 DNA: TGCGCCAGCAGCCAATACTATAGGGGACAGGGCCCCTACGAGCAGTACTTC; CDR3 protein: CASSQYYRGQGPYEQYF
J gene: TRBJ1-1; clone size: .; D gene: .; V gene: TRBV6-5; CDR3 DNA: TGTGCCAGCAGTTACTCCGGGGGTGGGGGGCGCGCTGAAGCTTTCTTT; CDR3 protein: CASSYSGGGGRAEAFF
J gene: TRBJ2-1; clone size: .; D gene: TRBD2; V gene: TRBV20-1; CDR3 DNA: TGCAGTGCTAGAGATAACCAGCGGGGGTTTTACAATGAGCAGTTCTTC; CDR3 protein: CSARDNQRGFYNEQFF
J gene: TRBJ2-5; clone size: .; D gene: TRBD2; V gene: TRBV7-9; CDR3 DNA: TGTGCCAGCAGCTTATGGGAGGGAGGGCAAGAGACCCAGTACTTC; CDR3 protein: CASSLWEGGQETQYF
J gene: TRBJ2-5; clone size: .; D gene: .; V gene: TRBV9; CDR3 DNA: TGTGCCAGCAGCCCAGGGGCTAGTGGTGAGCAAGAGACCCAGTACTTC; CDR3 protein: CASSPGASGEQETQYF
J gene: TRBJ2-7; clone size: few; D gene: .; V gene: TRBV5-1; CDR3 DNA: TGCGCCAGCAGCTTGGCAGAGGGGGAAGAGCAGTACTTC; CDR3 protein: CASSLAEGEEQYF
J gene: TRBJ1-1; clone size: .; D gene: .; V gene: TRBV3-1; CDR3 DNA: TGTGCCAGCAGCCAGAAATGGGCAGGGGCGATGAACACTGAAGCTTTCTTT; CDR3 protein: CASSQKWAGAMNTEAFF
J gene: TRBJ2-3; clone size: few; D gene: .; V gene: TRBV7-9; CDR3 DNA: TGTGCCAGCAGCTCCACGGTCAAAGATACGCAGTATTTT; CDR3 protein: CASSSTVKDTQYF
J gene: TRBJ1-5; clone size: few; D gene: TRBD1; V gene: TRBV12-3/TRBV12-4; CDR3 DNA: TGTGCCAGCAGTTATCAGGGGGCGCGTAGCAATCAGCCCCAGCATTTT; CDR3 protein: CASSYQGARSNQPQHF
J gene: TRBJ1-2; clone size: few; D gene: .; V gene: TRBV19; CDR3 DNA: TGTGCCAGTAGCCGAGGGCTTCTACCTAACTATGGCTACACCTTC; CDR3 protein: CASSRGLLPNYGYTF
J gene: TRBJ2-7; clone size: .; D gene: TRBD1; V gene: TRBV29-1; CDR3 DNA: TGCAGCGCAAGATCCGGGACAGGCAACTACGAGCAGTACTTC; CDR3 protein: CSARSGTGNYEQYF
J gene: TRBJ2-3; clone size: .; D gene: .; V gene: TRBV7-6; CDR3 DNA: TGTGCCAGCAGCTTAGCCATAGTTGGCAGGGTTTTGACAGATACGCAGTATTTT; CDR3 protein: CASSLAIVGRVLTDTQYF
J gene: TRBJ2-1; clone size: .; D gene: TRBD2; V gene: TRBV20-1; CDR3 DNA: TGCAGTGCTATTATAGCGGGGGGCACAAAATACAATGAGCAGTTCTTC; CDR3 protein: CSAIIAGGTKYNEQFF
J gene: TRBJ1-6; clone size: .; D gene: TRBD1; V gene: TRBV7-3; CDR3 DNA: TGTGCCAGCAGCAAGACAGGGAATTCACCCCTCCACTTT; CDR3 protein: CASSKTGNSPLHF
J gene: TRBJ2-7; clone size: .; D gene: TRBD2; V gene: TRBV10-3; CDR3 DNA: TGTGCCATCAGTGGAGGGACTAGCGGGGAATCCTACGAGCAGTACTTC; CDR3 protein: CAISGGTSGESYEQYF
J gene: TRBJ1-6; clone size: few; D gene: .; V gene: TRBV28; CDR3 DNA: TGTGCCAGCAGTTCGGTTTCACCCCTCCACTTT; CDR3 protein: CASSSVSPLHF
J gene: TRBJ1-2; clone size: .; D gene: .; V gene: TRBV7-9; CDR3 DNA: TGTGCCAGCAGCTTAGGGGACTACTACACCTTC; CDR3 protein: CASSLGDYYTF
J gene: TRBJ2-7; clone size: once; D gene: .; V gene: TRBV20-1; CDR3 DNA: TGCAGTACTAGCCTTTCGGTAGGGGCCACCCACGAGCAGTACTTC; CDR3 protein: CSTSLSVGATHEQYF
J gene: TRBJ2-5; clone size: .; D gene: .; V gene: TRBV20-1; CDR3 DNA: TGCAGTGCTAGAGATCTTAGGACTATCCAAGAGACCCAGTACTTC; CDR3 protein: CSARDLRTIQETQYF
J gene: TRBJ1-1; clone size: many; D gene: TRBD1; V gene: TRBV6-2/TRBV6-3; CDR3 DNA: TGTGCCAGCAGTTATGGGACAGGGAACACTGAAGCTTTCTTT; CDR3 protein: CASSYGTGNTEAFF
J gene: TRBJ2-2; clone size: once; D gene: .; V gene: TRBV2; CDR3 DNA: TGTGCCGGAAGCTACACCGGGGAGCTGTTTTTT; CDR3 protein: CAGSYTGELFF
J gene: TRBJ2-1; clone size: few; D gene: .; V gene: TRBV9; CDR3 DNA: TGTGCCAGCAGCCCTCGGGACTCCCCCTCCTACAATGAGCAGTTCTTC; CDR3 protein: CASSPRDSPSYNEQFF
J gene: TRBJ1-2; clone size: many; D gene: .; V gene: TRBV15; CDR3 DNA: TGTGCCACCAGCAAAGACAGCTATGGCTACACCTTC; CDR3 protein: CATSKDSYGYTF
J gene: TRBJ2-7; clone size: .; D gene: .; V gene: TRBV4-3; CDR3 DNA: TGCGCCAGCAGCCAAGAGGCAGGAGGCGAGCAGTACTTC; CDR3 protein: CASSQEAGGEQYF
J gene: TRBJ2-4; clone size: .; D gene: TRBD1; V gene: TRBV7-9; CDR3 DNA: TGTGCCAGCAGCCTCGGGGACAGAAGATTATACGGGCAGTACTTC; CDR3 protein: CASSLGDRRLYGQYF
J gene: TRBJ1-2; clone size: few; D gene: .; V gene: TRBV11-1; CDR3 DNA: TGTGCCAGCAGCCACGATCAGACAGGTTCCAACTATGGCTACACCTTC; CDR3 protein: CASSHDQTGSNYGYTF
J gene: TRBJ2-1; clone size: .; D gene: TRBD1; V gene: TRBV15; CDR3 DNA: TGTGCCACCAGCAACGACAGGGGGCACAATGAGCAGTTCTTC; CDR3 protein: CATSNDRGHNEQFF
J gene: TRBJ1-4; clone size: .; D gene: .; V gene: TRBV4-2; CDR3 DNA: TGTGCCAGCAGCCAAGAGGGAAGGGGGGGCTTCAATGTAAAACTGTTTTTT; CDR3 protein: CASSQEGRGGFNVKLFF
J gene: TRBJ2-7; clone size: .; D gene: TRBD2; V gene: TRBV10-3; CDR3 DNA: TGTGCCATCAGTGAGTCGACGGGAGGCAGGGAGCAGTACTTC; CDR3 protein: CAISESTGGREQYF
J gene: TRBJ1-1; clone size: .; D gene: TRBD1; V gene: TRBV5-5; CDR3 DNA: TGTGCCAGCAGCTTGGGACAGGGGGCGATTGAAGCTTTCTTT; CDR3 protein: CASSLGQGAIEAFF